The entry below describes one TCR beta chain. The data are from a study of T cell responses to AZD1222 COVID-19 vaccine. The V end was cut by 3 bases, the J end by 2 bases, with 7 bases between. The CDR3 totals 13 residues. Germline CDR1 and CDR2: SEHNR and FQNEAQ (reference sequence). The protocol was immunoSEQ multiplex PCR, while the TCRdb copy is restricted to in-frame clones and leaves out a portion. The table has 100,000 or so clones, 85% to 90% seen once. The specimen comprised peripheral blood, sampled on day 0 of AZD1222 vaccination. V gene TRBV7-9 combines with J gene TRBJ1-1, with D unresolved. The receptor was derived from an adult in good health. The CDR3 DNA reads TGTGCCAGCAGCTTCGGCCTAAACACTGAAGCTTTCTTT. It translates to CASSFGLNTEAFF.